The 26 T cell receptor beta chains reported below all come from one sample, sequenced in a study of cytomegalovirus exposure and HLA in healthy donors. A multiplex PCR was run with 60 Vbeta primers and 13 Jbeta primers. The table came from immunoSEQ multiplex PCR; TCRdb's copy has only in-frame clones and leaves some out. This table has hundreds of thousands of clones, over 60% appearing once. The sequenced sample was PBMCs. These receptors were obtained from a man between 18 and 29 years old in good health and CMV-seronegative.

The genes are TRBV6-1 and TRBJ2-3, with 9 bases matching TRBD1. The CDR3 contains 15 residues. V shed 6 bases, J shed 1 base, and the junction held 5 bases outside the gene matches. CDR1 and CDR2 from the germline V gene are MNHNS and SASEGT. The CDR3: CASSPGQGRTDTQYF. CDR3 in DNA: TGTGCCAGCAGCCCGGGACAGGGACGCACAGATACGCAGTATTTT.

This clone was counted only a few times. The J gene is TRBJ2-7, the V gene TRBV11-2; weak D call: TRBD2 (6 bases). CDR1 and CDR2 from the germline V gene are SGHAT and FQNNGV. With 2 bases removed from V and 7 bases from J, the gap between germline ends came to 15 bases. This CDR3 contains 14 residues. The CDR3 nucleotides read TGTGCCAGCAGCTTATACGGGAGCGCTTGGGAGCAGTACTTC. Translating it yields CASSLYGSAWEQYF.

The chain uses TRBV7-9 and TRBJ1-5; D is ambiguous. The CDR3 has 13 amino acids. The germline gives CDR1 SEHNR, CDR2 FQNEAQ (reference sequence). With 2 bases removed from V and 7 bases from J, the gap between germline ends came to 9 bases. As DNA, the CDR3 is TGTGCCAGCAGCTTATCGGGAGGGCAGCCCCAGCATTTT. This gives the protein CASSLSGGQPQHF.

The V and J genes are TRBV27 and TRBJ2-7; maybe TRBD2 (6 bases). Per germline, CDR1 MNHEY and CDR2 SMNVEV (reference sequence). The V and J ends lost 8 bases and 3 bases respectively, with 17 bases between them. This CDR3 region has 14 residues. The CDR3 region is CASSEGTGGYEQYF. The CDR3, as DNA: TGTGCCAGCTCGGAGGGAACTGGGGGCTACGAGCAGTACTTC.

The chain employs TRBV7-8 and TRBJ1-3, with a tentative D call TRBD1 (5 bases). Germline CDR1 SGHVS, CDR2 FQNEAQ. Trimming took off 2 bases at V and 2 bases at J, with 19 bases between the two ends. The CDR3 is made up of 18 amino acids. The CDR3 is CASSLLWDGGGPGNTIYF. Here the CDR3 DNA reads TGTGCCAGCAGCTTACTCTGGGACGGGGGGGGACCTGGAAACACCATATATTTT.

V is TRBV7-8 and J is TRBJ2-7, with 9 bases that match TRBD2. The V segment lost 5 bases and the J segment 0 bases; nucleotides outside the gene matches: 5. The CDR3 length is 15 residues. Germline-derived CDR1 and CDR2 are SGHVS and FQNEAQ. CDR3 DNA sequence: TGTGCCAGCAGCCCTTTAGCGGGAGTCTCCTACGAGCAGTACTTC. This gives the protein CASSPLAGVSYEQYF.

The gene calls are TRBV30 and TRBJ2-1, with 10 positions matching TRBD2. V lost 8 bases to trimming and J lost 7 bases; unmatched junction nucleotides: 23. Germline loops: CDR1 GTSNPN, CDR2 SVGIG (reference sequence). This CDR3 is built from 18 residues. The CDR3: CAGGRGGLAQLGVNEQFF. For the CDR3, the DNA is TGTGCCGGGGGCCGGGGGGGACTAGCGCAACTGGGCGTGAATGAGCAGTTCTTC.

This chain links TRBV28 with TRBJ2-7; 7 positions agree with TRBD2. V trimming: 6 bases; J trimming: 0 bases; junction bases outside the gene matches: 5. Germline V CDR1 and CDR2: MDHEN, SYDVKM. This CDR3 has 14 residues. The CDR3 nucleotides are TGTGCCAGCAGCGCCGGGACTAACTCCTACGAGCAGTACTTC. Amino acids: CASSAGTNSYEQYF. The full variable domain, with the rest looked up from reference TRBV28 and TRBJ2-7, is DVKVTQSSRYLVKRTGEKVFLECVQDMDHENMFWYRQDPGLGLRLIYFSYDVKMKEKGDIPEGYSVSREKKERFSLILESASTNQTSMYLCASSAGTNSYEQYFGPGTRLTVT.

The genes are TRBV6-1 and TRBJ1-2; 10 bases are shared with TRBD1. The germline CDR1 and CDR2 sequences are MNHNS and SASEGT. V shed 7 bases and J 4 bases; nucleotides not matched to a gene: 6. The CDR3 covers 14 residues. The CDR3 here is CASTDGQGVYGYTF. CDR3 nucleotide sequence: TGTGCCAGCACCGATGGACAGGGGGTCTATGGCTACACCTTC.

V and J are TRBV18 and TRBJ2-7; no firm D call. The CDR3 loop spans 11 amino acids. Looked up from germline, CDR1 is KGHSH and CDR2 is LQKENI. The germline V and J ends were trimmed by 3 bases and 7 bases, with 7 bases remaining between them. CDR3 in amino acids: CASSPDGEQYF. Here the CDR3 DNA reads TGTGCCAGCTCACCCGACGGGGAGCAGTACTTC.

The chain carries TRBV5-1 and TRBJ2-6; a weak D match, TRBD1 (6 bases). Germline CDR1 is SGHRS and CDR2 is YFSETQ. CDR3 length: 18 residues. Between the trimmed V and J ends, which lost 3 bases and 4 bases, there was a span of 20 bases. CDR3 loop: CASSWGTTAGVGANVLTF. As DNA, the CDR3 is TGCGCCAGCAGCTGGGGTACGACGGCAGGGGTCGGGGCCAACGTCCTGACTTTC.

This sequence joins TRBV27 and TRBJ1-2; TRBD1 aligns across 10 bases. V lost 6 bases, J lost 1 base, and 5 bases stayed unmatched. CDR3 length: 15 amino acids. Germline V lookup: CDR1 MNHEY, CDR2 SMNVEV (reference sequence). In DNA, the CDR3 is TGTGCCAGCAGAAATGGACAGGGGGTTAACTATGGCTACACCTTC. Translated, it gives CASRNGQGVNYGYTF.

The rearrangement links TRBV19 to TRBJ2-1, with D possibly matching TRBD1 (5 bases). Germline lookup yields CDR1 LNHDA and CDR2 SQIVND (reference sequence). V lost 1 base and J lost 12, with 13 bases in between. The CDR3 runs 13 residues. CDR3 in DNA: TGTGCCAGTAGTATAGGTAGGGCAGGGCCGCAGTTCTTC. This codes for CASSIGRAGPQFF.

V gene TRBV6-1 combines with J gene TRBJ1-2; 10 bases line up with TRBD1. Losses at the gene ends were 1 base for V and 4 bases for J; bases not matched to a gene: 3. CDR1 is MNHNS and CDR2 is SASEGT in the germline V gene. The CDR3 covers 15 residues. CDR3 sequence: CASSEGQGAFYGYTF. As DNA, the CDR3 is TGTGCCAGCAGTGAAGGACAGGGGGCGTTCTATGGCTACACCTTC.

This chain connects TRBV6-6 to TRBJ1-1; 12 bases are shared with TRBD1. Per the germline V gene, CDR1 is MNHNY and CDR2 is SVGAGI (reference sequence). The CDR3 covers 14 residues. The J segment lost 6 bases and the V segment lost 5 bases, leaving 4 bases of the junction unmatched. DNA for the CDR3: TGTGCCAGCAGTCTGGGACAGGGGGCGGCTGAAGCTTTCTTT. Protein: CASSLGQGAAEAFF.

The gene calls are TRBV2 and TRBJ1-2; TRBD1 agrees at 10 bases. V dropped 8 bases and J dropped 4; count of bases not matched to a gene: 13. The CDR3 totals 16 residues. CDR1 is SNHLY and CDR2 is FYNNEI in the germline V gene. The chain's CDR3 is CASRAEGTGVAYGYTF. In DNA form, the CDR3 reads TGTGCCAGCCGAGCAGAGGGGACAGGGGTAGCCTATGGCTACACCTTC.

This chain joins TRBV30 and TRBJ2-5; weak D call: TRBD1 (5 bases). V shed 0 bases and J shed 7 bases, with 12 bases lying between them. The CDR3 spans 13 residues. The V gene's germline CDR1 is GTSNPN and CDR2 SVGIG (reference sequence). The CDR3 reads CAWSVRQQGTQYF. DNA for the CDR3: TGTGCCTGGAGTGTACGACAGCAGGGGACCCAGTACTTC.

The chain recombines TRBV9 with TRBJ2-2; 9 bases map to TRBD2. There are 17 residues in the CDR3. Looked up from germline, CDR1 is SGDLS and CDR2 is YYNGEE. The trim removed 2 bases at V and 3 bases at J, leaving 8 bases unmatched. The CDR3 reads CASSVAFGTSHTGELFF. CDR3 coding DNA: TGTGCCAGCAGCGTGGCCTTCGGGACTAGCCACACCGGGGAGCTGTTTTTT.

J is TRBJ2-7 and V is TRBV2; 8 bases are shared with TRBD2. The CDR3 covers 16 residues. CDR1 is SNHLY and CDR2 is FYNNEI in the germline V gene. With V trimmed by 6 bases and J by 3 bases, 13 bases remained unmatched. The CDR3 loop reads CASSGGTGTRYYEQYF. CDR3 coding DNA: TGTGCCAGCAGCGGAGGAACCGGGACTAGATACTACGAGCAGTACTTC.

The chain has TRBV28 and TRBJ1-2; D might be TRBD1 (5 bases). This CDR3 is built from 15 residues. In germline, CDR1 is MDHEN, CDR2 SYDVKM. The V gene lost 2 bases and the J gene lost 4 bases, with 14 bases spanning the gap. The CDR3 bases are TGTGCCAGCAGTTTAAAGGGGCGAGGAGTCTATGGCTACACCTTC. This codes for CASSLKGRGVYGYTF.

The chain recombines TRBV2 with TRBJ1-3, with TRBD1 as a possible D gene (6 bases). CDR1 and CDR2 (germline): SNHLY, FYNNEI. Trimming removed 3 bases from V and 2 bases from J, with 11 bases in between. The CDR3 consists of 15 residues. The CDR3 here is CASSDRGIPGNTIYF. The CDR3 region has the DNA TGTGCCAGCAGTGATAGGGGGATTCCTGGAAACACCATATATTTT. Looking up the rest from reference TRBV2 and TRBJ1-3 gives the full variable domain: EPEVTQTPSHQVTQMGQEVILRCVPISNHLYFYWYRQILGQKVEFLVSFYNNEISEKSEIFDDQFSVERPDGSNFTLKIRSTKLEDSAMYFCASSDRGIPGNTIYFGEGSWLTVV.

This clone has more than one count but fewer than ten. The rearrangement joins TRBV11-2 to TRBJ2-1, with 11 positions matching TRBD2. V trimming: 2 bases; J trimming: 7 bases; junction bases outside the gene matches: 7. Germline lookup yields CDR1 SGHAT and CDR2 FQNNGV. CDR3 length: 16 amino acids. The DNA of the CDR3 is TGTGCCAGCAGCTTACGACTAGCGGGAATTTTTAATGAGCAGTTCTTC. Translated, it gives CASSLRLAGIFNEQFF.

The chain couples TRBV9 to TRBJ1-1; D remains ambiguous. Trimming removed 0 bases at V and 4 bases at J, with 7 bases between. Germline V gene data show CDR1 as SGDLS and CDR2 as YYNGEE. The CDR3 spans 13 residues. CDR3 residues: CASSVVTGTEAFF. The CDR3 DNA sequence: TGTGCCAGCAGCGTAGTGACGGGCACTGAAGCTTTCTTT. Full variable domain (rest looked up from reference TRBV9 and TRBJ1-1): DSGVTQTPKHLITATGQRVTLRCSPRSGDLSVYWYQQSLDQGLQFLIQYYNGEERAKGNILERFSAQQFPDLHSELNLSSLELGDSALYFCASSVVTGTEAFFGQGTRLTVV.

The J gene is TRBJ2-5, the V gene TRBV6-1, with TRBD2 matching over 8 bases. Judging by the DNA end, TRBJ2-7 fits better; the J call may be wrong. Germline CDR1 MNHNS, CDR2 SASEGT. This CDR3 region has 17 residues. CDR3 bases: TGTGCCAGCAGTGAAGCACTAGCGGATTTCTCCTCCTACGAGCAGTACTTC. It specifies CASSEALADFSSYEQYF.

This clone has a single count. The chain has TRBV5-1 and TRBJ2-1, with 8 bases identical to TRBD2. Trimming at V came to 0 bases and at J to 9 bases, leaving 5 bases not matched to a gene. The CDR3 loop spans 14 amino acids. Per germline, CDR1 SGHRS and CDR2 YFSETQ. This chain's CDR3 is CASSLGAGDGEQFF. The CDR3 coding sequence is TGCGCCAGCAGCTTGGGAGCGGGAGACGGTGAGCAGTTCTTC. Full variable domain (remainder filled in from reference TRBV5-1 and TRBJ2-1): KAGVTQTPRYLIKTRGQQVTLSCSPISGHRSVSWYQQTPGQGLQFLFEYFSETQRNKGNFPGRFSGRQFSNSRSEMNVSTLELGDSALYLCASSLGAGDGEQFFGPGTRLTVL.

V and J are TRBV19 and TRBJ1-3, with D tentatively TRBD1 (5 bases). The CDR3 has 16 amino acids. Trimming took off 1 base at V and 4 bases at J, with 14 bases between the two ends. Germline V lookup: CDR1 LNHDA, CDR2 SQIVND (reference sequence). The CDR3, as DNA: TGTGCCAGTAGTATAGGTTACAGGTTATCCGGAAACACCATATATTTT. It is translated as CASSIGYRLSGNTIYF.